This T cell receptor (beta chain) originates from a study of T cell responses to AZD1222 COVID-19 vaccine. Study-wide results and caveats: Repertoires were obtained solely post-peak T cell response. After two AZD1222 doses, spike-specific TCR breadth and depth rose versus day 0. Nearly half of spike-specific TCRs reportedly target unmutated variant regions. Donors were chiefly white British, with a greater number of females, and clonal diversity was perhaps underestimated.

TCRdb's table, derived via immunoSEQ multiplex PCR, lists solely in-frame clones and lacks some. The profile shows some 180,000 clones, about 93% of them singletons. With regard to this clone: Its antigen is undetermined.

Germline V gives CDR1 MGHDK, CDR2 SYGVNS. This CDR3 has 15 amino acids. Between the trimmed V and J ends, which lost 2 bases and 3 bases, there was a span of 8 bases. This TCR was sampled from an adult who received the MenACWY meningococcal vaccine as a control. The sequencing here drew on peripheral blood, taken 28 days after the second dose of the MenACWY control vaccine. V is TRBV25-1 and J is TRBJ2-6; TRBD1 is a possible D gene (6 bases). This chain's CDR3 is CASSEGGVGANVLTF. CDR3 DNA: TGTGCCAGCAGTGAAGGGGGCGTTGGGGCCAACGTCCTGACTTTC. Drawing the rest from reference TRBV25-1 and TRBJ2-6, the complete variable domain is EADIYQTPRYLVIGTGKKITLECSQTMGHDKMYWYQQDPGMELHLIHYSYGVNSTEKGDLSSESTVSRIRTEHFPLTLESARPSHTSQYLCASSEGGVGANVLTFGAGSRLTVL.